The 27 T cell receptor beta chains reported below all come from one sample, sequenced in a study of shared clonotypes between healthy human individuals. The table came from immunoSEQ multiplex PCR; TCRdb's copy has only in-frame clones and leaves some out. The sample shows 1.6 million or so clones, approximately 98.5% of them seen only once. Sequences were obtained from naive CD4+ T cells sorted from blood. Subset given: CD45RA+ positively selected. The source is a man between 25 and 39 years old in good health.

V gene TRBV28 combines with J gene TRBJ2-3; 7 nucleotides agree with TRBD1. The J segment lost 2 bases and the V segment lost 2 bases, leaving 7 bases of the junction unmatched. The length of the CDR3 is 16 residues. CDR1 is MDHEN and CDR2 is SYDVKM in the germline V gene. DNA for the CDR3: TGTGCCAGCAGTTTACCGGGGACAGCCAACACAGATACGCAGTATTTT. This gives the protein CASSLPGTANTDTQYF.

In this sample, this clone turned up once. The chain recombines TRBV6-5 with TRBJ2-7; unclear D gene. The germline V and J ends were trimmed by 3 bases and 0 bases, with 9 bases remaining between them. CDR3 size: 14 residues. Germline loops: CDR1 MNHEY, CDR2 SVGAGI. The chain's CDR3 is CASSYFSSSYEQYF. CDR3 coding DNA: TGTGCCAGCAGTTATTTCAGTAGCTCCTACGAGCAGTACTTC.

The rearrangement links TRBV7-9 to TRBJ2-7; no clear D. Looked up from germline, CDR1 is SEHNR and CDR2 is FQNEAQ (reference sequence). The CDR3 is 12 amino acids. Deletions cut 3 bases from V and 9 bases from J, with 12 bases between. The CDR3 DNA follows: TGTGCCAGCAGCTTTACGGGTTTGCCGCAGTACTTC. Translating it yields CASSFTGLPQYF.

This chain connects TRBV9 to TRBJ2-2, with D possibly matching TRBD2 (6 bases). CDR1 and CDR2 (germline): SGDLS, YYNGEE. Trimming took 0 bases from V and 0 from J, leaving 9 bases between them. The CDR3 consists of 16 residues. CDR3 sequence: CASSVDPSANTGELFF. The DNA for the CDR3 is TGTGCCAGCAGCGTAGATCCTAGCGCGAACACCGGGGAGCTGTTTTTT.

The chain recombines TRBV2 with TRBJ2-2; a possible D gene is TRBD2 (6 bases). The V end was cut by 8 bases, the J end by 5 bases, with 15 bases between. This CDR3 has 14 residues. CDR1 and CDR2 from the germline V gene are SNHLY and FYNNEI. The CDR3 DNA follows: TGTGCCAGCCGTACTCTGCGGGGAACCGGGGAGCTGTTTTTT. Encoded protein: CASRTLRGTGELFF.

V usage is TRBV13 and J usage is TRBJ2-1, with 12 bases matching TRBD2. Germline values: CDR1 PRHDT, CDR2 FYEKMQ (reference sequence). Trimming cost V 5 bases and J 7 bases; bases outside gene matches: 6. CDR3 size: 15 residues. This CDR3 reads CASSSLAGGWNEQFF. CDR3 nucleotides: TGTGCCAGCAGCAGCCTAGCGGGAGGGTGGAATGAGCAGTTCTTC.

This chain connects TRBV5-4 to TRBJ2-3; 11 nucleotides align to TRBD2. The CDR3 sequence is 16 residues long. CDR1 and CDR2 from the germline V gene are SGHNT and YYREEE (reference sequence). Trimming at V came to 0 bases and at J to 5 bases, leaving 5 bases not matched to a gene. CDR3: CASSLALAGEGDTQYF. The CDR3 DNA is TGTGCCAGCAGCTTGGCACTAGCGGGAGAGGGAGATACGCAGTATTTT. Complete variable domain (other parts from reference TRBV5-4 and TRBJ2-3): ETGVTQSPTHLIKTRGQQVTLRCSSQSGHNTVSWYQQALGQGPQFIFQYYREEENGRGNFPPRFSGLQFPNYSSELNVNALELDDSALYLCASSLALAGEGDTQYFGPGTRLTVL.

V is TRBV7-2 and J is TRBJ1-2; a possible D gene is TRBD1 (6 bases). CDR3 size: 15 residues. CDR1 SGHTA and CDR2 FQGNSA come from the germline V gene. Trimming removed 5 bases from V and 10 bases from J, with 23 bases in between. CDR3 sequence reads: CASSLSGGASFDYTF. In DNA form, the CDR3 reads TGTGCCAGCAGCCTCTCTGGGGGCGCGTCCTTTGACTACACCTTC.

The CDR3 coding sequence is TGTGCCACGTCACCACAGGGGCGCTACTCCTACAATGAGCAGTTCTTC. Protein sequence: CATSPQGRYSYNEQFF. The chain employs TRBV7-7 and TRBJ2-1; 7 bases map to TRBD1. V was pared by 10 bases and J by 0 bases, with 12 bases of the junction left unmatched. The germline V gene encodes CDR1 SSHAT and CDR2 FNYEAQ (reference sequence). The CDR3 covers 16 residues.

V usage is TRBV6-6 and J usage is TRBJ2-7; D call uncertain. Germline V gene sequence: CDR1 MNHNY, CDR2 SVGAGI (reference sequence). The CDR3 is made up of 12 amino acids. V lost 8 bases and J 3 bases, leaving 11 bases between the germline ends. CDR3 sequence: CASSMAGYEQYF. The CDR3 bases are TGTGCCAGCTCTATGGCCGGCTACGAGCAGTACTTC.

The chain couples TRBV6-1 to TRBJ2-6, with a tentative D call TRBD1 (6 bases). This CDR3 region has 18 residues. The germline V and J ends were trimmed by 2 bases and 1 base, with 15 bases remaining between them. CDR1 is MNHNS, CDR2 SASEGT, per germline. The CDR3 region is CASSESGRGISGANVLTF. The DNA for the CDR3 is TGTGCCAGCAGTGAATCGGGCAGGGGAATTTCTGGGGCCAACGTCCTGACTTTC.

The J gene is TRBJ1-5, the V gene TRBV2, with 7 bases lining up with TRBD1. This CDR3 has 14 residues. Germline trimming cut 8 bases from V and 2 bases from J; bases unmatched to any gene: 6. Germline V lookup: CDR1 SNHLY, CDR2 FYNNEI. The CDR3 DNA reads TGTGCCAGCGGGAGAGGGGGCGGCAATCAGCCCCAGCATTTT. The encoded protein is CASGRGGGNQPQHF.

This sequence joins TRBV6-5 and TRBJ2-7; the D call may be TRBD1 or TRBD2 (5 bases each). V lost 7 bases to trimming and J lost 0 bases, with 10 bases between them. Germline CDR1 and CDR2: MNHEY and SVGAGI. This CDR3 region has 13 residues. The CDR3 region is CASTGRSSYEQYF. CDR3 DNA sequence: TGTGCCAGCACGGGGCGAAGCTCCTACGAGCAGTACTTC.

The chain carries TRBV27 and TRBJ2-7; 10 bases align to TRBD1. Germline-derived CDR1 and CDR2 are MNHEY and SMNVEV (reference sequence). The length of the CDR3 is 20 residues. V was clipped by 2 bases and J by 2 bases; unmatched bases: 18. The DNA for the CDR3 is TGTGCCAGCAGTTTAGCCGGATTGGGGCGTGGGGACAGGGGAGCCTACGAGCAGTACTTC. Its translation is CASSLAGLGRGDRGAYEQYF.

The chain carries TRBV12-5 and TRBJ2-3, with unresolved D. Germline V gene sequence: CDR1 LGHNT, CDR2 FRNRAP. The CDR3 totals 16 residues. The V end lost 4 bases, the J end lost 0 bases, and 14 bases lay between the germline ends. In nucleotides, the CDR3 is TGTGCTAGTGGTTCCTACGACCCAGCGAGCACAGATACGCAGTATTTT. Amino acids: CASGSYDPASTDTQYF.

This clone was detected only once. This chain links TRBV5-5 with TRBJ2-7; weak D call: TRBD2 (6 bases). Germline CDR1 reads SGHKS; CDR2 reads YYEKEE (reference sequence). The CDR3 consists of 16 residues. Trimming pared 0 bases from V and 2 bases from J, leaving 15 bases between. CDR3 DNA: TGTGCCAGCAGCTTGGCCTTTGGAGGGCGGACCTACGAGCAGTACTTC. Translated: CASSLAFGGRTYEQYF.

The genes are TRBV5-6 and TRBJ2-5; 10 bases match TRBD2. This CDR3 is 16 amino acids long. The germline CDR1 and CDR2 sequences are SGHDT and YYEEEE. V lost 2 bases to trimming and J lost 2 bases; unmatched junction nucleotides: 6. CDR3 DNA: TGTGCCAGCAGCTTTAAATCTAGCGGGAGTCAAGAGACCCAGTACTTC. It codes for CASSFKSSGSQETQYF.

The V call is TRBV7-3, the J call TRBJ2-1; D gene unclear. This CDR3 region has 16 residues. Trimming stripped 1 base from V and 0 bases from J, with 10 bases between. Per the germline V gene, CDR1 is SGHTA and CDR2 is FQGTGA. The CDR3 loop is CASSLSPGSSYNEQFF. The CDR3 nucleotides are TGTGCCAGCAGCTTAAGTCCGGGTAGCTCCTACAATGAGCAGTTCTTC. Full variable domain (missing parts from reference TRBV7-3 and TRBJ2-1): GAGVSQTPSNKVTEKGKYVELRCDPISGHTALYWYRQSLGQGPEFLIYFQGTGAADDSGLPNDRFFAVRPEGSVSTLKIQRTERGDSAVYLCASSLSPGSSYNEQFFGPGTRLTVL.

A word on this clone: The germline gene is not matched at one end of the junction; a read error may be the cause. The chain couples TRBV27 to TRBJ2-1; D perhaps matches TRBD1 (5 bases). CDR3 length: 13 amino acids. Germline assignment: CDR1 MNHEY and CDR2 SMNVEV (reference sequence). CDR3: CASREVDRDEQFF. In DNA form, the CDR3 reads TGTGCTAGCAGGGAAGTCGATAGGGATGAGCAGTTCTTC.

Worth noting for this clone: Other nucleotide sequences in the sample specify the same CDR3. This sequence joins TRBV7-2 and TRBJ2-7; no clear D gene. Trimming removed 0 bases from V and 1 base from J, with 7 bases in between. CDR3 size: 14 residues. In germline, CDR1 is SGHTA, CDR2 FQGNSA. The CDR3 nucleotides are TGTGCCAGCAGCTTAGCTGGCGTTTCCTACGAGCAGTACTTC. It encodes CASSLAGVSYEQYF.

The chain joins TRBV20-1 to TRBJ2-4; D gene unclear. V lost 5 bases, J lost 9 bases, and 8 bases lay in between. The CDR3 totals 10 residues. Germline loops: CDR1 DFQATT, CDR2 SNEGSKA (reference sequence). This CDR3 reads CSARSFIQYF. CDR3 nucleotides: TGCAGTGCTCGATCTTTCATTCAGTACTTC.

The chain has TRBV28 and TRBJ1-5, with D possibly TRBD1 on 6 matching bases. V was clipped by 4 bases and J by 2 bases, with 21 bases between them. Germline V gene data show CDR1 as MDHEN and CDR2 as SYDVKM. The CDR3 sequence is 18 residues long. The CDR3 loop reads CASSSTSPGVGRNQPQHF. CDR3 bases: TGTGCCAGCAGTTCAACCTCCCCAGGGGTTGGACGCAATCAGCCCCAGCATTTT.

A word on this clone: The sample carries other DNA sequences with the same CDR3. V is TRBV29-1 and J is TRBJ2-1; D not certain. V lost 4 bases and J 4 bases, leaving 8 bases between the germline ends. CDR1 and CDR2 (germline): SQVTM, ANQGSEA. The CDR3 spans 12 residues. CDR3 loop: CSVVQGYNEQFF. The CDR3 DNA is TGCAGCGTTGTGCAAGGGTACAATGAGCAGTTCTTC.

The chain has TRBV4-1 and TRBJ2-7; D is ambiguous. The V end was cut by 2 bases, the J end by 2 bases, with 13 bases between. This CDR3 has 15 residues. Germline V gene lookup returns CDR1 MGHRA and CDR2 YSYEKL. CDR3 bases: TGCGCCAGCAGCCAATACGCAGGATTCACCTACGAGCAGTACTTC. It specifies CASSQYAGFTYEQYF.

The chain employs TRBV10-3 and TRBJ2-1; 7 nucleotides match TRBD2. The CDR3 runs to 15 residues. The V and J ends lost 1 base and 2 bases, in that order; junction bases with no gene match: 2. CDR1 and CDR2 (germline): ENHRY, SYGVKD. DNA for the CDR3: TGTGCCATCAGTGAGTGGAGCGGGACCTACAATGAGCAGTTCTTC. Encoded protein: CAISEWSGTYNEQFF.

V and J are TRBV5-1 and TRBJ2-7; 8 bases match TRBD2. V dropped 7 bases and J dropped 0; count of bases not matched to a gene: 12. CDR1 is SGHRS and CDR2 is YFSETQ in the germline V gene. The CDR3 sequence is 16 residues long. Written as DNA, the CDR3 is TGCGCCAGCCGCGAACTTAGCGGGACCCTCTCCTACGAGCAGTACTTC. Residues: CASRELSGTLSYEQYF.

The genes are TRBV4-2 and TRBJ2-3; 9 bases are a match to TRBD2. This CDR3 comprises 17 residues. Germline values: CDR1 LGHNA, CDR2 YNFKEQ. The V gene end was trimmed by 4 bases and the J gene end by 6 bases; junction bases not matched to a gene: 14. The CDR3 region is CASSPSGVAGEFDTQYF. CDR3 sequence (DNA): TGTGCCAGCAGCCCTAGTGGGGTAGCGGGAGAGTTCGATACGCAGTATTTT.